Each of the 30 T cell receptor beta chains below was sequenced from the same sample in a study of blood T cell repertoires in COVID-19. This table comes from immunoSEQ multiplex PCR, and its TCRdb copy is limited to in-frame clones, with some not included. The sample records 65,000 or so clones, over 65% being singletons. Sequenced sample: peripheral blood. Source of these receptors: a woman in her 70s with acute or convalescent COVID-19.

The chain is built from TRBV18 and TRBJ1-4; D unclear. The CDR3 consists of 13 residues. Trimming removed 5 bases from V and 2 bases from J, with 6 bases in between. Germline V gene lookup returns CDR1 KGHSH and CDR2 LQKENI. The CDR3 loop reads CASSVSTNEKLFF. The CDR3, as DNA: TGTGCCAGCTCAGTTTCGACTAATGAAAAACTGTTTTTT. Full variable domain (rest looked up from reference TRBV18 and TRBJ1-4): NAGVMQNPRHLVRRRGQEARLRCSPMKGHSHVYWYRQLPEEGLKFMVYLQKENIIDESGMPKERFSAEFPKEGPSILRIQQVVRGDSAAYFCASSVSTNEKLFFGSGTQLSVL.

The sample holds a few counts of this clone. This rearrangement joins TRBV5-6 to TRBJ2-7, with 7 bases matching TRBD1. Germline-derived CDR1 and CDR2 are SGHDT and YYEEEE. The CDR3 extends over 14 amino acids. With V trimmed by 3 bases and J by 5 bases, 8 bases remained unmatched. CDR3 DNA sequence: TGTGCCAGCAGCTACGGAGACAGGGCCCACGAGCAGTACTTC. It translates to CASSYGDRAHEQYF.

The chain has TRBV6-5 and TRBJ2-4; 7 positions agree with TRBD1. After removal of 8 bases from V and 4 bases from J, the junction contained 5 bases not matched to a gene. CDR3 size: 13 residues. Germline values: CDR1 MNHEY, CDR2 SVGAGI. The CDR3 sequence: CASHPGQKNIQYF. The CDR3 DNA reads as TGTGCCAGCCACCCGGGACAGAAAAACATTCAGTACTTC.

The chain carries TRBV28 and TRBJ2-1; 11 bases map to TRBD2. The CDR3 has 18 amino acids. Germline trimming cut 4 bases from V and 8 bases from J; bases unmatched to any gene: 16. CDR1 MDHEN and CDR2 SYDVKM come from the germline V gene. The CDR3 DNA reads TGTGCCAGCAGTTCCCTCGGGTTCCGACTAGCGGGATACGATGAGCAGTTCTTC. This codes for CASSSLGFRLAGYDEQFF.

The chain carries TRBV11-2 and TRBJ2-5, with 9 bases fitting TRBD1. Germline CDR1 is SGHAT and CDR2 is FQNNGV. The CDR3 spans 14 residues. V shed 5 bases and J 5 bases; nucleotides not matched to a gene: 6. CDR3 DNA sequence: TGTGCCAGCAGCGTGACAGGGGGGACGGAGACCCAGTACTTC. Protein: CASSVTGGTETQYF.

V is TRBV5-5 and J is TRBJ1-2, with TRBD1 identical over 8 bases. V shed 0 bases, J shed 5 bases, and the junction held 9 bases outside the gene matches. The CDR3 contains 16 residues. CDR1 is SGHKS and CDR2 is YYEKEE in the germline V gene (reference sequence). CDR3 in amino acids: CASSLAVSGGAYGYTF. DNA for the CDR3: TGTGCCAGCAGCTTGGCGGTCTCAGGGGGCGCTTATGGCTACACCTTC.

The count of this clone is one. This chain's CDR3 is CASSIEETAYEQYF. Written as DNA, the CDR3 is TGTGCCAGTAGTATAGAAGAGACAGCTTACGAGCAGTACTTC. The chain combines TRBV19 with TRBJ2-7, with D perhaps TRBD1 (5 bases). CDR1 and CDR2 from the germline V gene are LNHDA and SQIVND (reference sequence). The CDR3 runs to 14 residues. V was pared by 0 bases and J by 4 bases, with 10 bases between.

CDR3 loop: CASSQGQGVYNEQFF. The CDR3 region has the DNA TGTGCCAGCAGCCAAGGACAGGGAGTATACAATGAGCAGTTCTTC. The chain employs TRBV14 and TRBJ2-1; 7 bases fit TRBD1. The CDR3 runs 15 residues. The germline gives CDR1 SGHDN, CDR2 FVKESK. The trim removed 1 base at V and 4 bases at J, leaving 4 bases unmatched.

The genes are TRBV5-6 and TRBJ2-1; D not certain. Trimming stripped 0 bases from V and 6 bases from J, with 16 bases between. CDR1 is SGHDT and CDR2 is YYEEEE in the germline V gene. CDR3 length: 16 residues. This CDR3 reads CASSLGSLVASNEQFF. In nucleotides, the CDR3 is TGTGCCAGCAGCTTGGGCAGTCTAGTTGCCTCCAATGAGCAGTTCTTC.

The gene calls are TRBV7-8 and TRBJ2-3; no clear D gene. Trimming shortened V by 1 base and J by 7 bases, and 12 bases separated the two germline ends. Germline loops: CDR1 SGHVS, CDR2 FQNEAQ. This CDR3 comprises 14 residues. The CDR3 is CASSLEAASNTQYF. The CDR3 nucleotides read TGTGCCAGCAGCTTAGAGGCAGCGAGCAATACGCAGTATTTT. Full variable domain (outside the CDR3, taken from reference TRBV7-8 and TRBJ2-3): GAGVSQSPRYKVAKRGQDVALRCDPISGHVSLFWYQQALGQGPEFLTYFQNEAQLDKSGLPSDRFFAERPEGSVSTLKIQRTQQEDSAVYLCASSLEAASNTQYFGPGTRLTVL.

This clone was recorded once. V gene TRBV19 combines with J gene TRBJ2-7, with a weak D call TRBD1 (6 bases). The length of the CDR3 is 14 residues. Germline V gene lookup returns CDR1 LNHDA and CDR2 SQIVND (reference sequence). Trimming stripped 5 bases from V and 2 bases from J, with 13 bases between. The CDR3 coding sequence is TGTGCCAGTAGTCTTAGGACAGACACCTACGAGCAGTACTTC. Translation gives CASSLRTDTYEQYF.

The V and J genes are TRBV7-9 and TRBJ1-2, with a weak D call TRBD1 (5 bases). The CDR3 length is 16 residues. V was trimmed by 4 bases and J by 2 bases, leaving 17 bases between them. Germline-derived CDR1 and CDR2 are SEHNR and FQNEAQ (reference sequence). In nucleotides, the CDR3 is TGTGCCAGCAGCTCCAGCAGGAACAGGCTAAACTATGGCTACACCTTC. Residues: CASSSSRNRLNYGYTF. Full variable domain (missing parts from reference TRBV7-9 and TRBJ1-2): DTGVSQNPRHKITKRGQNVTFRCDPISEHNRLYWYRQTLGQGPEFLTYFQNEAQLEKSRLLSDRFSAERPKGSFSTLEIQRTEQGDSAMYLCASSSSRNRLNYGYTFGSGTRLTVV.

This clone was seen more than once but under ten times. This sequence joins TRBV7-3 and TRBJ2-2; possibly TRBD1 for D (6 bases). V lost 6 bases and J lost 8, with 7 bases in between. The CDR3 consists of 11 residues. Germline assignment: CDR1 SGHTA and CDR2 FQGTGA. CDR3 protein: CASRDRGELFF. For the CDR3, the DNA is TGTGCCAGCAGAGACAGGGGGGAGCTGTTTTTT.

The chain recombines TRBV10-3 with TRBJ2-5, with 8 positions matching TRBD2. Trimming took 2 bases from V and 2 from J; bases not matched to a gene: 7. The CDR3 totals 16 residues. Per germline, CDR1 ENHRY and CDR2 SYGVKD. CDR3 residues: CAISEARGGVQETQYF. The CDR3 DNA reads as TGTGCCATCAGTGAGGCACGGGGGGGCGTTCAAGAGACCCAGTACTTC.

The chain combines TRBV30 with TRBJ1-1; a weak D match, TRBD1 (6 bases). CDR1 and CDR2 from the germline V gene are GTSNPN and SVGIG (reference sequence). V lost 4 bases to trimming and J lost 5 bases, with 14 bases between them. This CDR3 has 13 amino acids. The CDR3, as DNA: TGTGCCTGGACGGAAGGGGGAGGGACTGAAGCTTTCTTT. The encoded protein is CAWTEGGGTEAFF.

DNA of the CDR3: TGTGCCAGCAGTTCCCACCCGACTAAACTCTACGAGCAGTACTTC. Translated, it gives CASSSHPTKLYEQYF. This chain joins TRBV27 and TRBJ2-7; D possibly corresponds to TRBD2 (5 bases). Deletions cut 4 bases from V and 3 bases from J, with 16 bases between. Germline V lookup: CDR1 MNHEY, CDR2 SMNVEV (reference sequence). The CDR3 has 15 amino acids.

The chain employs TRBV30 and TRBJ1-4, with D unclear. Germline loops: CDR1 GTSNPN, CDR2 SVGIG (reference sequence). The CDR3 runs to 13 residues. Trimming stripped 0 bases from V and 7 bases from J, with 9 bases between. The CDR3 loop reads CAWSVAEGEKLFF. The CDR3, as DNA: TGTGCCTGGAGTGTCGCCGAGGGTGAAAAACTGTTTTTT.

This CDR3 reads CAWDGQGNYGYTF. In DNA, the CDR3 is TGTGCCTGGGACGGACAGGGAAACTATGGCTACACCTTC. The V gene is TRBV30, the J gene TRBJ1-2, with 8 bases that match TRBD1. The CDR3 totals 13 residues. V dropped 5 bases and J dropped 2; count of bases not matched to a gene: 4. The germline CDR1 and CDR2 sequences are GTSNPN and SVGIG (reference sequence).

The rearrangement joins TRBV6-6 to TRBJ2-3; D gene unclear. Germline CDR1 and CDR2: MNHNY and SVGAGI (reference sequence). This CDR3 is 16 amino acids long. The V and J ends lost 0 bases and 4 bases respectively, with 14 bases between them. This CDR3 is CASSYSSPPESDTQYF. For the CDR3, the DNA is TGTGCCAGCAGTTACTCGAGTCCCCCGGAGTCAGATACGCAGTATTTT.

The DNA of the CDR3 is TGTGCCAGCAGTTCCCTTACAGTTATCAAAGCTGAAGCTTTCTTT. Protein: CASSSLTVIKAEAFF. V gene TRBV28 combines with J gene TRBJ1-1; D is undetermined. The CDR3 has 15 residues. Germline CDR1 MDHEN, CDR2 SYDVKM. V shed 4 bases and J shed 6 bases, with 18 bases lying between them.

This chain uses TRBV7-9 with TRBJ2-1, with 10 bases matching TRBD2. This CDR3 has 16 amino acids. Germline V gene sequence: CDR1 SEHNR, CDR2 FQNEAQ (reference sequence). Unmatched junction bases numbered 6, after V lost 5 bases and J lost 2 bases. The CDR3 coding sequence is TGTGCCAGCAGCCAACGGACTAGCGGACCCTACAATGAGCAGTTCTTC. Translated, it gives CASSQRTSGPYNEQFF.

The CDR3 region is CSVVSSAGGTDTQYF. Written as DNA, the CDR3 is TGCAGCGTTGTCTCTTCCGCGGGAGGGACAGATACGCAGTATTTT. The genes are TRBV29-1 and TRBJ2-3; 9 nucleotides agree with TRBD2. Germline values: CDR1 SQVTM, CDR2 ANQGSEA. V shed 4 bases, J shed 3 bases, and the junction held 8 bases outside the gene matches. There are 15 residues in the CDR3.

The V gene is TRBV30, the J gene TRBJ2-2; 9 positions agree with TRBD2. The J segment lost 4 bases and the V segment lost 4 bases, leaving 13 bases of the junction unmatched. The length of the CDR3 is 17 residues. From germline, CDR1 is GTSNPN and CDR2 SVGIG (reference sequence). The CDR3 spells CAWIRSGSGSRTGELFF. The CDR3 DNA sequence: TGTGCCTGGATAAGGTCTGGTAGCGGGAGTCGCACCGGGGAGCTGTTTTTT.

For the CDR3, the DNA is TGTGCCAGCAGTGAGTCAGGGAACGAGCAGTACTTC. Protein sequence: CASSESGNEQYF. J is TRBJ2-7 and V is TRBV6-1; tentatively, D is TRBD1 (5 bases). This CDR3 spans 12 amino acids. CDR1 and CDR2 from the germline V gene are MNHNS and SASEGT. Trimming took 3 bases from V and 5 from J, leaving 8 bases between them.

CDR3 protein: CASSARQGTNYGYTF. For the CDR3, the DNA is TGTGCCAGCAGCGCCCGACAGGGGACAAACTATGGCTACACCTTC. V usage is TRBV9 and J usage is TRBJ1-2, with 8 nucleotides matching TRBD1. Trimming took 3 bases from V and 2 from J; bases not matched to a gene: 6. The germline V gene has CDR1 SGDLS and CDR2 YYNGEE. The CDR3 is 15 residues long.

The chain recombines TRBV5-1 with TRBJ2-3; the match to TRBD2 covers 12 bases. The trim removed 0 bases at V and 3 bases at J, leaving 2 bases unmatched. The germline gives CDR1 SGHRS, CDR2 YFSETQ. There are 16 residues in the CDR3. The CDR3 DNA reads TGCGCCAGCAGCTTGGGACTAGCGGGAGAAACAGATACGCAGTATTTT. This gives the protein CASSLGLAGETDTQYF.

The chain couples TRBV2 to TRBJ2-4, with D unclear. V lost 2 bases and J 0 bases, leaving 8 bases between the germline ends. CDR3 length: 15 residues. Germline CDR1 and CDR2: SNHLY and FYNNEI. Written as DNA, the CDR3 is TGTGCCAGCAGTGAACAGGTTCTAGCCAAAAACATTCAGTACTTC. It yields the protein CASSEQVLAKNIQYF.

The J gene is TRBJ1-1, the V gene TRBV7-8, with 10 bases identical to TRBD1. The CDR3 totals 15 residues. Per the germline V gene, CDR1 is SGHVS and CDR2 is FQNEAQ. V lost 2 bases to trimming and J lost 5 bases; unmatched junction nucleotides: 5. Here the CDR3 reads CASSLTGQGWTEAFF. As DNA, the CDR3 is TGTGCCAGCAGCTTAACGGGACAGGGGTGGACTGAAGCTTTCTTT.

J is TRBJ2-3 and V is TRBV18, with D possibly TRBD2 on 6 matching bases. Deletions cut 1 base from V and 5 bases from J, with 13 bases between. The germline CDR1 and CDR2 sequences are KGHSH and LQKENI. This CDR3 has 15 residues. The CDR3 region is CASSPQGGGRDTQYF. Here the CDR3 DNA reads TGTGCCAGCTCACCACAGGGAGGAGGGCGAGATACGCAGTATTTT. The variable domain in full, with the rest retrieved from reference TRBV18 and TRBJ2-3, is NAGVMQNPRHLVRRRGQEARLRCSPMKGHSHVYWYRQLPEEGLKFMVYLQKENIIDESGMPKERFSAEFPKEGPSILRIQQVVRGDSAAYFCASSPQGGGRDTQYFGPGTRLTVL.

The chain carries TRBV21-1 and TRBJ1-2; the table calls TRBD1, which could not be checked here. TRBV21-1 is tagged as a pseudogene. This CDR3 has 20 residues. The CDR3 nucleotides are TGTGCCAGCAGCTCCCCGGACAGGGAGGATGTGTACGGGGAGAGCTATGGCTACACCTTC. Its protein is CASSSPDREDVYGESYGYTF.